The 5 T cell receptor beta chains given below trace back to one sample, sequenced in a study of shared clonotypes between healthy human individuals. The protocol was immunoSEQ multiplex PCR, while the TCRdb copy is restricted to in-frame clones and leaves out a portion. The data contain about 360,000 clones, around 79% of them singletons. What was sequenced was memory CD4+ T cells sorted from blood. The subset: CD45RA-negative fraction. Receptors originate from a young man in good health.

This clone was observed a handful of times. The chain has TRBV6-6 and TRBJ2-7, with D possibly being TRBD2 (5 bases). CDR3 length equals 11 residues. CDR1 is MNHNY and CDR2 is SVGAGI in the germline V gene (reference sequence). Trimming took off 5 bases at V and 5 bases at J, with 7 bases between the two ends. The CDR3: CASSTADEQYF. In nucleotides, the CDR3 is TGTGCCAGCAGTACAGCGGACGAGCAGTACTTC.

V and J are TRBV2 and TRBJ2-7, with D tentatively TRBD2 (6 bases). Trimming took 4 bases from V and 4 from J, leaving 11 bases between them. The CDR3 contains 13 residues. CDR1 and CDR2 from the germline V gene are SNHLY and FYNNEI. For the CDR3, the DNA is TGTGCCAGCAGTGGTGGGACTCTATACGAGCAGTACTTC. Translated, it gives CASSGGTLYEQYF.

The V gene is TRBV28, the J gene TRBJ2-7; 7 bases line up with TRBD2. The germline V gene has CDR1 MDHEN and CDR2 SYDVKM. V was clipped by 8 bases and J by 4 bases; unmatched bases: 14. CDR3 size: 15 residues. CDR3 sequence (DNA): TGTGCCAGCTTCCCTATGGCGGGAGTGACGTACGAGCAGTACTTC. It translates to CASFPMAGVTYEQYF.

The chain joins TRBV15 to TRBJ2-7, with TRBD1 matching over 8 bases. Germline-derived CDR1 and CDR2 are LNHNV and YYDKDF (reference sequence). After removal of 0 bases from V and 3 bases from J, the junction contained 7 bases not matched to a gene. This CDR3 contains 16 residues. CDR3 DNA: TGTGCCACCAGCAGAGATCTCTGGACAGGGAACTACGAGCAGTACTTC. The encoded protein is CATSRDLWTGNYEQYF.

The chain combines TRBV5-1 with TRBJ2-1; D unclear. V gave up 0 bases and J gave up 8 bases, with 12 bases separating them. The length of the CDR3 is 14 residues. Germline CDR1 reads SGHRS; CDR2 reads YFSETQ. The CDR3 sequence is CASSLDPGVDEQFF. The DNA of the CDR3 is TGCGCCAGCAGCTTGGATCCGGGTGTGGATGAGCAGTTCTTC.